What follows is one T cell receptor (beta chain) and its context. No antigen is known for it. The data belong to a study of early T cells in non-severe SARS-CoV-2 infection. Study-level information: Sequencing input comprised bulk RNA from unsorted whole blood; chain pairing was not available. Study results and limitations: Matching results from VDJdb favored anti-spike CD8 responses, leaving private and CD4 specificities undetected.

Individual cDNA molecules each received unique molecular identifiers attached to them. TCRdb reprocessed the 5' RACE reads via MiXCR and lists one record per CDR3 protein. The sample holds some 78,000 distinct CDR3 sequences, roughly an eighth seen once. This CDR3 spans 15 amino acids. The germline CDR1 and CDR2 sequences are SGHTA and FQGNSA. The germline V and J ends were trimmed by 2 bases and 8 bases, with 15 bases remaining between them. The sample taken for sequencing was whole blood. V gene TRBV7-2 combines with J gene TRBJ1-4; D call uncertain. This TCR derives from an adult who was a healthcare worker with PCR-confirmed SARS-CoV-2 infection or an uninfected control (not recorded which). The CDR3 DNA reads as TGTGCCAGCAGCTTACACCCGCCCAACGGGGAAAAACTGTTTTTT. Amino acids: CASSLHPPNGEKLFF.